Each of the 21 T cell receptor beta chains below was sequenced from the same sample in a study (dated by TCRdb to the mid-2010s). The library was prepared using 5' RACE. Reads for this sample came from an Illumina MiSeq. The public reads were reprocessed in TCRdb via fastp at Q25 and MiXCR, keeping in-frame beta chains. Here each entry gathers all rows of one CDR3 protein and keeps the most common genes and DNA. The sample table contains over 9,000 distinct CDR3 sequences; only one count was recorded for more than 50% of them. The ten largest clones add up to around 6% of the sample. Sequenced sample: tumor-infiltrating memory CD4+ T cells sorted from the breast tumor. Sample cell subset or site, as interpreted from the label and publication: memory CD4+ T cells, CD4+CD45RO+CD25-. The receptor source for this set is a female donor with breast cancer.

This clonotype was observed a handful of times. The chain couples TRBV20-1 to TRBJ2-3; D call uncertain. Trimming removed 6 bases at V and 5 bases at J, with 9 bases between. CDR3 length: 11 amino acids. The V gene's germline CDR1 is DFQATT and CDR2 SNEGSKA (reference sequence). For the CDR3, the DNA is TGCAGTGCGCAAGTAGTAGATACGCAGTATTTT. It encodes CSAQVVDTQYF.

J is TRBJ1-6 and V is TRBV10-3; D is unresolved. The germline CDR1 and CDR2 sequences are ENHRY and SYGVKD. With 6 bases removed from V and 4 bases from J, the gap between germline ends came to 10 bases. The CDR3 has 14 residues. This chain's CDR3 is CAIREGSYNSPLHF. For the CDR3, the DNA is TGTGCCATCAGGGAGGGCTCTTATAATTCACCCCTCCACTTT.

CDR3 in DNA: TGCAGTGCCCCGACCCCTGATGAGCAGTTCTTC. Protein: CSAPTPDEQFF. This chain links TRBV20-1 with TRBJ2-1; D unresolved. The V and J ends lost 6 bases and 8 bases respectively, with 11 bases between them. CDR1 and CDR2 (germline): DFQATT, SNEGSKA (reference sequence). The CDR3 runs to 11 residues.

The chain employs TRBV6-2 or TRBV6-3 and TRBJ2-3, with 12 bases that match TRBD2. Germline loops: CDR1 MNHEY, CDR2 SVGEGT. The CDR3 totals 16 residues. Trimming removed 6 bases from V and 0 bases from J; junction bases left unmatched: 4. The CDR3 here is CASRLGLAGSTDTQYF. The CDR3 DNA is TGTGCCAGCAGGCTTGGACTAGCGGGGAGCACAGATACGCAGTATTTT.

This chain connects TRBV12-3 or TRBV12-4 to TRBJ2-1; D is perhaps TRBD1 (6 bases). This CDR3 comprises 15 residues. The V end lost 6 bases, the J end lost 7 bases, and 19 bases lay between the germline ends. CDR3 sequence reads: CASSLVSTGRNEQFF. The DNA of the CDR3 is TGTGCCAGCAGCCTTGTGAGCACAGGGCGGAATGAGCAGTTCTTC.

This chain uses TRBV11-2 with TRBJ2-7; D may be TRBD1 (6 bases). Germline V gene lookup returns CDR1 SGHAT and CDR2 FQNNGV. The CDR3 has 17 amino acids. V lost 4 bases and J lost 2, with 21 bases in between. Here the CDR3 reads CASSSYRDKARTYEQYF. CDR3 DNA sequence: TGTGCCAGCAGCTCATACCGGGACAAGGCTAGAACCTACGAGCAGTACTTC.

CDR3 sequence (DNA): TGTGCCAGCAGCTTAACGGGCGGGCGTGCGACAGATACGCAGTATTTT. This gives the protein CASSLTGGRATDTQYF. The chain carries TRBV7-9 and TRBJ2-3; a possible D gene is TRBD2 (5 bases). The CDR3 runs to 16 residues. Germline CDR1 reads SEHNR; CDR2 reads FQNEAQ (reference sequence). V was cut by 2 bases and J by 3 bases, with 15 bases left in between.

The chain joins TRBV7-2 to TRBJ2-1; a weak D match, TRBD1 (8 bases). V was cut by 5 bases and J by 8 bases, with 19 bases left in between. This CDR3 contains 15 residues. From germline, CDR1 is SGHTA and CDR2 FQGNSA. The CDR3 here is CASSLHTGGGYEQFF. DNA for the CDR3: TGTGCCAGCAGCCTCCACACAGGGGGGGGATATGAGCAGTTCTTC.

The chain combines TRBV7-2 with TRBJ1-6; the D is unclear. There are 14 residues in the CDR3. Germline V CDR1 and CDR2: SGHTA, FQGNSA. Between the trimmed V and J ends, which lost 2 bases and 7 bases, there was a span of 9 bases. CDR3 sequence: CASSLRDSNSPLHF. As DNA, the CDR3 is TGTGCCAGCAGCTTAAGGGATTCGAATTCACCCCTCCACTTT.

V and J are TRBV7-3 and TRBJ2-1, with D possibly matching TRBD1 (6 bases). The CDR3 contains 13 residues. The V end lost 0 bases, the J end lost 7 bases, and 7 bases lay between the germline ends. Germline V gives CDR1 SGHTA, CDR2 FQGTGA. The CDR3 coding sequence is TGTGCCAGCAGCTTAACCCAGGGGAATGAGCAGTTCTTC. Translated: CASSLTQGNEQFF.

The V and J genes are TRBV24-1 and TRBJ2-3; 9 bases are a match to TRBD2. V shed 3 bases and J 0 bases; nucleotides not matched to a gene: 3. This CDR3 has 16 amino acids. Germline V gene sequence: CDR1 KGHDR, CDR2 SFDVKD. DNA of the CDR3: TGTGCCACCAGTGATGGCGGGAGGGAGAGCACAGATACGCAGTATTTT. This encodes CATSDGGRESTDTQYF.

CDR3 in DNA: TGCAGCGTTGAAGATAGCAGCCACAATGAGCAGTTCTTC. This sequence encodes CSVEDSSHNEQFF. The chain uses TRBV29-1 and TRBJ2-1; D call uncertain. CDR3 size: 13 residues. Between the trimmed V and J ends, which lost 0 bases and 5 bases, there was a span of 8 bases. Germline loops: CDR1 SQVTM, CDR2 ANQGSEA.

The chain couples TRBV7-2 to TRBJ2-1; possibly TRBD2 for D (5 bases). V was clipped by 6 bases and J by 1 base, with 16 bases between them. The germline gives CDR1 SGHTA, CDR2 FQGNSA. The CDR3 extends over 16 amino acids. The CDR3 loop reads CASSSSRLPSYNEQFF. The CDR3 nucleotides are TGTGCCAGCAGTTCTTCCCGACTACCTTCCTACAATGAGCAGTTCTTC.

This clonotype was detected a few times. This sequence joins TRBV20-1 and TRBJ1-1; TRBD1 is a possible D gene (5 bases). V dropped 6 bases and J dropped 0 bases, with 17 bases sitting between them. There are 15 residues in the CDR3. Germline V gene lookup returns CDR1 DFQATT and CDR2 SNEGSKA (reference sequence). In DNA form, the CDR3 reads TGCAGTGCCAGACCCGACAGAACTTTGAACACTGAAGCTTTCTTT. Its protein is CSARPDRTLNTEAFF.

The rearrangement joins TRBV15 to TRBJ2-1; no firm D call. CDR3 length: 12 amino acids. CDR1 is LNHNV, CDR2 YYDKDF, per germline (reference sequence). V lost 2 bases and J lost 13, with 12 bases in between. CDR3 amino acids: CATSRYESPQFF. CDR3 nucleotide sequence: TGTGCCACCAGCAGATATGAGAGTCCTCAGTTCTTC. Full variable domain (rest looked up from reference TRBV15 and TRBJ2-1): DAMVIQNPRYQVTQFGKPVTLSCSQTLNHNVMYWYQQKSSQAPKLLFHYYDKDFNNEADTPDNFQSRRPNTSFCFLDIRSPGLGDTAMYLCATSRYESPQFFGPGTRLTVL.

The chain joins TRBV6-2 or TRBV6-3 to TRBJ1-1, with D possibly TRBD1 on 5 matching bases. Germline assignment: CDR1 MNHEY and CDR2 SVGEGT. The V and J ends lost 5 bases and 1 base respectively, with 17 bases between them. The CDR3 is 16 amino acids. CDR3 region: CASSRPAGTGNTEAFF. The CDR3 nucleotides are TGTGCCAGCAGTCGCCCGGCGGGGACGGGGAACACTGAAGCTTTCTTT.

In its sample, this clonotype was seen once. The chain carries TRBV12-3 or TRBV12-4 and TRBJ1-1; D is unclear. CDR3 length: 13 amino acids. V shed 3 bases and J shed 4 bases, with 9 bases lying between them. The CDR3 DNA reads TGTGCCAGCAGTTTCGAACAGTGCACTGAAGCTTTCTTT. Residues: CASSFEQCTEAFF.

CDR3 in DNA: TGTGCCAGCAGCTCGACGGGACCAAGGGATACGCAGTATTTT. Amino acid sequence: CASSSTGPRDTQYF. The chain combines TRBV7-2 with TRBJ2-3; either TRBD1 or TRBD2 may fit D (5 bases each). Germline CDR1 reads SGHTA; CDR2 reads FQGNSA. Trimming took off 4 bases at V and 6 bases at J, with 14 bases between the two ends. The CDR3 length is 14 residues.

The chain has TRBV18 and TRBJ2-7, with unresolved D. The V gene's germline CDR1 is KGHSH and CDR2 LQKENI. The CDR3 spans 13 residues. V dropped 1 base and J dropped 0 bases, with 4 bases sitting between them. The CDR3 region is CASSPQGSYEQYF. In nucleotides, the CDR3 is TGTGCCAGCTCACCACAGGGCTCCTACGAGCAGTACTTC.

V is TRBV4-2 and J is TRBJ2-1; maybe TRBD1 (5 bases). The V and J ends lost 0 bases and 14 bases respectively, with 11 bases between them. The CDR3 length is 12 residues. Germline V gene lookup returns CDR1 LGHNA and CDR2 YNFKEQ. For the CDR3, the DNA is TGTGCCAGCAGCCAAGACCGAACAGGAAAGTTCTTC. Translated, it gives CASSQDRTGKFF.

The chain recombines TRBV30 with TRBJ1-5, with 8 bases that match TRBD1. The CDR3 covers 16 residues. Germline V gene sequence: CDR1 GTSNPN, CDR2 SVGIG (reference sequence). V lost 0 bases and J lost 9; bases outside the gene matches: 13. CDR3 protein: CAWSVGTGQVTGPQHF. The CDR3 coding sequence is TGTGCCTGGAGTGTTGGGACGGGACAGGTCACTGGGCCCCAGCATTTT.